This T cell receptor beta chain stems from a study of blood T cell repertoires in COVID-19. Study background: Recovery meant two consecutive negative NP/OP PCR tests, professional clearance, or resolved symptoms. The United States, Italy and Spain provided the acute and convalescent COVID-19 samples.

Germline V gene data show CDR1 as LGHDT and CDR2 as YNNKEL (reference sequence). Trimming took 4 bases from V and 6 from J, leaving 18 bases between them. The CDR3 sequence is 16 residues long. In the authors' methods: Reference gene primer amplification yielded estimated nucleated cell counts. TCRdb's table, derived via immunoSEQ multiplex PCR, lists solely in-frame clones and lacks some. The D gene and trimming were derived from the DNA, and the V and J assignments and clone size from that table. The sample contains roughly 190,000 clones, around 87% of which appear only once. The clonotype was recovered from a woman aged 40 to 55 in a cohort exposed to, infected with or recovered from COVID-19 (not recorded which). The J gene is TRBJ2-2, the V gene TRBV3-1 (or the pseudogene TRBV3-2), with D possibly being TRBD1 (6 bases). Specimen: PBMCs or T cells enriched from blood (not recorded which). This chain's CDR3 is CASSPWTAFVSGELFF. The CDR3 DNA follows: TGTGCCAGCAGCCCTTGGACAGCGTTTGTGTCCGGGGAGCTGTTTTTT.